This T cell receptor beta chain emerged from a study of cytomegalovirus exposure and HLA in healthy donors. Looking at the study overall: Drawn from HLA-typed donors, tens of millions of unique TCRs were held in an early data release.

Notes on the study in general: Per a later analysis, about 18,000 TCR beta sequences showed association with HLA alleles at 0.05 false discovery rate.

The PCR contained 60 Vbeta and 13 Jbeta primers. The repertoire was sequenced with immunoSEQ multiplex PCR; TCRdb's copy has only in-frame clones and lacks some. The data hold 100,000 to 150,000 clones, with 83% observed a single time. In the case of this clone: What it binds is unknown.

Source material: PBMCs. This clonotype was sampled from a girl aged 2-9 years in good health and CMV-seronegative.

The CDR3 loop is CASKGWGEGDTQYF. CDR3 coding DNA: TGCGCCAGCAAAGGATGGGGAGAGGGAGATACGCAGTATTTT. The V and J genes are TRBV5-1 and TRBJ2-3; D perhaps matches TRBD2 (5 bases). Between the trimmed V and J ends, which lost 6 bases and 5 bases, there was a span of 16 bases. The CDR3 covers 14 residues. Germline loops: CDR1 SGHRS, CDR2 YFSETQ.